These 28 T cell receptor beta chains originate from one sample sequenced in a study of T cell changes during pregnancy in multiple sclerosis. The method was immunoSEQ multiplex PCR; TCRdb's version includes in-frame clones alone and lacks a portion of them. Of about 100,000 clones listed, 90% to 95% are singletons. Sample: peripheral blood, taken before pregnancy. These receptors were taken from a female donor with multiple sclerosis, enrolled in a pregnancy study.

This sequence joins TRBV11-2 and TRBJ2-5; 11 positions agree with TRBD2. The better agreement between TRBJ2-7 and the DNA end casts doubt on the J call. Germline loops: CDR1 SGHAT, CDR2 FQNNGV. This CDR3 has 15 amino acids. The CDR3 DNA reads TGTGCCAGCAGCGATAGCGGGAGGGCCTCGGACGAGCAGTACTTC. The encoded protein is CASSDSGRASDEQYF.

The chain is built from TRBV11-2 and TRBJ2-7; TRBD1 agrees at 8 bases. The CDR3 is 14 residues long. Germline CDR1 SGHAT, CDR2 FQNNGV. V lost 6 bases and J lost 6; bases outside the gene matches: 10. The CDR3 reads CASRLSGQAREQYF. CDR3 nucleotides: TGTGCCAGCAGATTATCGGGACAGGCCCGCGAGCAGTACTTC.

In nucleotides, the CDR3 is TGTGCCAGCAGCCAAGATGGGGGACTAGCGACAGATACGCAGTATTTT. This gives the protein CASSQDGGLATDTQYF. This sequence joins TRBV4-2 and TRBJ2-3, with 10 bases matching TRBD2. The CDR3 runs 16 residues. The V gene end was trimmed by 0 bases and the J gene end by 3 bases; junction bases not matched to a gene: 3. Germline loops: CDR1 LGHNA, CDR2 YNFKEQ.

A single count supports this clone. The chain recombines TRBV5-4 with TRBJ1-1; D ambiguous. The CDR3 is 16 amino acids. Deletions cut 1 base from V and 3 bases from J, with 16 bases between. CDR1 is SGHNT, CDR2 YYREEE, per germline (reference sequence). The CDR3 sequence: CASSLYYKNRDTEAFF. The CDR3 nucleotides are TGTGCCAGCAGCTTGTATTACAAAAACAGAGACACTGAAGCTTTCTTT. The whole variable domain, filled in from reference TRBV5-4 and TRBJ1-1, reads ETGVTQSPTHLIKTRGQQVTLRCSSQSGHNTVSWYQQALGQGPQFIFQYYREEENGRGNFPPRFSGLQFPNYSSELNVNALELDDSALYLCASSLYYKNRDTEAFFGQGTRLTVV.

V gene TRBV5-1 combines with J gene TRBJ2-2, with 8 bases lining up with TRBD1. The V and J ends lost 4 bases and 2 bases, in that order; junction bases with no gene match: 13. The CDR3 loop spans 18 amino acids. The germline V gene encodes CDR1 SGHRS and CDR2 YFSETQ. CDR3 DNA sequence: TGCGCCAGCAGCCGACAGACAGGGGCGGGATCCAACACCGGGGAGCTGTTTTTT. Amino acids: CASSRQTGAGSNTGELFF.

This chain links TRBV18 with TRBJ2-5; 12 positions match TRBD1. The CDR3 contains 19 residues. CDR1 is KGHSH and CDR2 is LQKENI in the germline V gene. Germline trimming cut 3 bases from V and 3 bases from J; bases unmatched to any gene: 14. The CDR3 DNA is TGTGCCAGCTCACCCCAGCGGGACAGGGGGCGTCTAAATAAAGAGACCCAGTACTTC. This gives the protein CASSPQRDRGRLNKETQYF.

CDR3 nucleotide sequence: TGTGCCAGCAGACTCTTTGGAGGGCGGGAGGGACCGTGGAACATTCAGTACTTC. It codes for CASRLFGGREGPWNIQYF. The chain uses TRBV5-8 and TRBJ2-4; TRBD2 matches 9 bases. This CDR3 has 18 residues. V gave up 5 bases and J gave up 7 bases; unmatched junction bases: 19. The germline gives CDR1 SGHTS, CDR2 YDEGEE. Full variable domain (remainder filled in from reference TRBV5-8 and TRBJ2-4): EAGVTQSPTHLIKTRGQQATLRCSPISGHTSVYWYQQALGLGLQFLLWYDEGEERNRGNFPPRFSGRQFPNYSSELNVNALELEDSALYLCASRLFGGREGPWNIQYFGAGTRLSVL.

The genes are TRBV9 and TRBJ2-3; D gene uncertain. Trimming shortened V by 4 bases and J by 0 bases, and 12 bases separated the two germline ends. Germline V gives CDR1 SGDLS, CDR2 YYNGEE. CDR3 length: 15 amino acids. This CDR3 is CASSQITSSTDTQYF. Written as DNA, the CDR3 is TGTGCCAGCAGCCAGATCACATCTAGCACAGATACGCAGTATTTT. Variable domain in full (rest from reference TRBV9 and TRBJ2-3): DSGVTQTPKHLITATGQRVTLRCSPRSGDLSVYWYQQSLDQGLQFLIQYYNGEERAKGNILERFSAQQFPDLHSELNLSSLELGDSALYFCASSQITSSTDTQYFGPGTRLTVL.

Of note for this clone: The same CDR3 also results from other DNA sequences found in this sample. The chain is built from TRBV19 and TRBJ2-7; 7 nucleotides align to TRBD1. Germline CDR1 reads LNHDA; CDR2 reads SQIVND (reference sequence). This CDR3 comprises 14 residues. V lost 1 base, J lost 2 bases, and 2 bases stayed unmatched. The CDR3 loop reads CASSIGTGAYEQYF. CDR3 sequence (DNA): TGTGCCAGTAGTATAGGGACAGGAGCCTACGAGCAGTACTTC.

The CDR3 nucleotides are TGTGCCAGCAGCTACTCCAACAGGGGGCACGAGCAGTACTTC. Translated: CASSYSNRGHEQYF. V usage is TRBV13 and J usage is TRBJ2-7, with 9 bases identical to TRBD1. CDR3 length: 14 amino acids. Germline CDR1 PRHDT, CDR2 FYEKMQ (reference sequence). Trimming at V came to 4 bases and at J to 5 bases, leaving 6 bases not matched to a gene.

The rearrangement links TRBV5-6 to TRBJ2-3; D uncertain. The length of the CDR3 is 14 residues. Germline lookup yields CDR1 SGHDT and CDR2 YYEEEE. The CDR3 DNA follows: TGTGCAGCCGCGGTCTCCCCGACCACAGATACGCAGTATTTT. Amino acid sequence: CAAAVSPTTDTQYF.

The rearrangement uses TRBV28 and TRBJ1-5, with 7 bases fitting TRBD1. Germline V gene sequence: CDR1 MDHEN, CDR2 SYDVKM. The CDR3 loop spans 16 amino acids. Trimming removed 5 bases from V and 11 bases from J; junction bases left unmatched: 18. CDR3 in amino acids: CASSLHGQATLGAQHF. The CDR3 DNA sequence: TGTGCCAGCAGTCTTCATGGACAGGCGACCTTAGGGGCCCAGCATTTT.

The rearrangement uses TRBV7-2 and TRBJ2-3; no definite D call. CDR3 length: 13 amino acids. From germline, CDR1 is SGHTA and CDR2 FQGNSA. Trimming stripped 4 bases from V and 5 bases from J, with 10 bases between. The DNA of the CDR3 is TGTGCCAGCAGCTCATACCCTAGAGATACGCAGTATTTT. It encodes CASSSYPRDTQYF.

The V and J genes are TRBV6-1 and TRBJ2-2; 7 bases fit TRBD1. With 6 bases clipped from V and 6 bases from J, the junction kept 7 bases outside the gene matches. The CDR3 covers 14 residues. The V gene's germline CDR1 is MNHNS and CDR2 SASEGT. This CDR3 reads CASRDLRGSGELFF. CDR3 DNA sequence: TGTGCCAGCAGGGATCTCAGGGGGTCCGGGGAGCTGTTTTTT.

Of note for this clone: One end of the junction is discordant with germline, which a read error may explain. The chain links TRBV9 to TRBJ2-1; 15 bases line up with TRBD2. The V gene's germline CDR1 is SGDLS and CDR2 YYNGEE. The length of the CDR3 is 14 residues. The CDR3 sequence: CASSPRTSGRARVF. As DNA, the CDR3 is TGTGCCAGCAGCCCAAGGACTAGCGGGAGGGCTCGGGTCTTC.

V usage is TRBV4-2 and J usage is TRBJ2-1; tentatively, D is TRBD2 (6 bases). Germline V gene lookup returns CDR1 LGHNA and CDR2 YNFKEQ. The CDR3 is made up of 13 amino acids. Trimming removed 1 base from V and 8 bases from J, with 9 bases in between. CDR3 protein: CASSQVLAHEQFF. CDR3 in DNA: TGTGCCAGCAGCCAAGTACTAGCTCATGAGCAGTTCTTC.

This chain connects TRBV11-2 to TRBJ2-1, with D unresolved. Germline CDR1 is SGHAT and CDR2 is FQNNGV. There are 12 residues in the CDR3. V lost 2 bases and J lost 9, with 8 bases in between. This chain's CDR3 is CASSLWATEQFF. The CDR3 DNA sequence: TGTGCCAGCAGCTTATGGGCCACTGAGCAGTTCTTC.

This chain connects TRBV4-1 to TRBJ2-1; 9 nucleotides line up with TRBD2. CDR3 length equals 13 residues. Trimming took 8 bases from V and 4 from J; bases not matched to a gene: 3. Germline V gene data show CDR1 as MGHRA and CDR2 as YSYEKL. The CDR3 DNA reads TGCGCCAGCGCGGGACTAGCTTACAATGAGCAGTTCTTC. It is translated as CASAGLAYNEQFF.

The chain joins TRBV6-1 to TRBJ2-7; possibly TRBD2 for D (5 bases). This CDR3 spans 15 amino acids. Trimming removed 1 base at V and 7 bases at J, with 17 bases between. CDR1 is MNHNS, CDR2 SASEGT, per germline. CDR3 bases: TGTGCCAGCAGTGAAGTCCACGGACTGCTGCGTGAGCAGTACTTC. Translating gives CASSEVHGLLREQYF.

The chain recombines TRBV28 with TRBJ1-2; D gene unclear. The CDR3 spans 12 residues. Trimming took 3 bases from V and 6 from J, leaving 8 bases between them. Germline V gene lookup returns CDR1 MDHEN and CDR2 SYDVKM. CDR3 residues: CASSLFGDGYTF. The CDR3 DNA reads as TGTGCCAGCAGTTTGTTCGGGGATGGCTACACCTTC.

J is TRBJ1-1 and V is TRBV19; the D gene is possibly TRBD1 (5 bases). Germline assignment: CDR1 LNHDA and CDR2 SQIVND (reference sequence). The CDR3 has 13 residues. Between the trimmed V and J ends, which lost 3 bases and 8 bases, there was a span of 13 bases. CDR3 DNA: TGTGCCAGTAGTATCCCAGGGCGGGGCGAAGCTTTCTTT. Translated: CASSIPGRGEAFF.

This clone showed up just once. The rearrangement uses TRBV14 and TRBJ2-2, with a weak D call TRBD2 (6 bases). The CDR3 consists of 15 residues. CDR1 and CDR2 from the germline V gene are SGHDN and FVKESK. V lost 4 bases, J lost 0 bases, and 9 bases lay in between. For the CDR3, the DNA is TGTGCCAGCAGCCTGGGACTCCCGAACACCGGGGAGCTGTTTTTT. Protein product: CASSLGLPNTGELFF. Together with reference TRBV14 and TRBJ2-2, the CDR3 gives the full variable domain: EAGVTQFPSHSVIEKGQTVTLRCDPISGHDNLYWYRRVMGKEIKFLLHFVKESKQDESGMPNNRFLAERTGGTYSTLKVQPAELEDSGVYFCASSLGLPNTGELFFGEGSRLTVL.

The genes are TRBV5-4 and TRBJ2-1, with 16 bases fitting TRBD2. The CDR3 extends over 16 amino acids. V gave up 3 bases and J gave up 4 bases; unmatched junction bases: 1. Germline assignment: CDR1 SGHNT and CDR2 YYREEE (reference sequence). The CDR3 DNA follows: TGTGCCAGCAGCTGGGGACTAGCGGGAGGGTACAATGAGCAGTTCTTC. Amino acids: CASSWGLAGGYNEQFF. Together with reference TRBV5-4 and TRBJ2-1, the CDR3 gives the full variable domain: ETGVTQSPTHLIKTRGQQVTLRCSSQSGHNTVSWYQQALGQGPQFIFQYYREEENGRGNFPPRFSGLQFPNYSSELNVNALELDDSALYLCASSWGLAGGYNEQFFGPGTRLTVL.

Here the CDR3 DNA reads TGTGCCATCAGTTTTTCCGACACGTACGAGCAGTACTTC. This sequence encodes CAISFSDTYEQYF. J is TRBJ2-7 and V is TRBV10-3; D gene unclear. The CDR3 contains 13 residues. Germline values: CDR1 ENHRY, CDR2 SYGVKD. V lost 5 bases and J 4 bases, leaving 12 bases between the germline ends.

The chain uses TRBV19 and TRBJ1-2; D remains unclear. This CDR3 is built from 15 residues. Trimming left V 6 bases short and J 0 bases short, with 14 bases between. Germline V gives CDR1 LNHDA, CDR2 SQIVND (reference sequence). The CDR3 DNA sequence: TGTGCCAGTAGGGGATCCGTGGGAGCTAACTATGGCTACACCTTC. As protein: CASRGSVGANYGYTF.

The rearrangement links TRBV6-4 to TRBJ2-3, with D possibly TRBD1 on 6 matching bases. V shed 2 bases and J shed 4 bases, with 10 bases lying between them. This CDR3 contains 14 residues. Germline assignment: CDR1 MRHNA and CDR2 SNTAGT. The CDR3 is CASSDQPGADTQYF. In DNA form, the CDR3 reads TGTGCCAGCAGTGACCAGCCAGGGGCAGATACGCAGTATTTT.

This chain joins TRBV5-1 and TRBJ2-1; 9 bases match TRBD2. Germline CDR1 reads SGHRS; CDR2 reads YFSETQ. V lost 6 bases and J lost 4; bases outside the gene matches: 17. The CDR3 contains 18 residues. This chain's CDR3 is CASTRGFRASGVYNEQFF. The CDR3 nucleotides read TGCGCCAGCACCCGAGGTTTTCGGGCTAGCGGGGTATACAATGAGCAGTTCTTC. Combining the CDR3 with reference TRBV5-1 and TRBJ2-1 gives the whole variable domain KAGVTQTPRYLIKTRGQQVTLSCSPISGHRSVSWYQQTPGQGLQFLFEYFSETQRNKGNFPGRFSGRQFSNSRSEMNVSTLELGDSALYLCASTRGFRASGVYNEQFFGPGTRLTVL.

The genes are TRBV6-6 and TRBJ2-7, with 11 positions matching TRBD2. CDR1 and CDR2 from the germline V gene are MNHNY and SVGAGI (reference sequence). Trimming took 10 bases from V and 3 from J; bases not matched to a gene: 2. This CDR3 has 12 residues. CDR3 sequence (DNA): TGTGCCACCCTAGCGGGAGGCTACGAGCAGTACTTC. Translated: CATLAGGYEQYF.